This TCR beta chain originates from a study of OX40 agonist ivuxolimab in advanced cancers. This CDR3 spans 14 amino acids. V gave up 3 bases and J gave up 1 base; unmatched junction bases: 3. From germline, CDR1 is SGHNT and CDR2 YYREEE (reference sequence). The table came from immunoSEQ multiplex PCR; TCRdb's copy has only in-frame clones and leaves some out. In the table there are some 83,000 clones, 93% of which are singletons. The V and J genes are TRBV5-4 and TRBJ1-1, with 7 bases fitting TRBD1. The source was CD4+ or CD8+ T cells sorted from blood, collected in a trial of the OX40 agonist ivuxolimab. The source of this sequence is an adult with an advanced solid tumor such as melanoma, head and neck, liver or kidney cancer. The CDR3 protein is CASSSRTGNTEAFF. The CDR3 region has the DNA TGTGCCAGCAGCTCCAGGACAGGGAACACTGAAGCTTTCTTT. Full variable domain (outside the CDR3, taken from reference TRBV5-4 and TRBJ1-1): ETGVTQSPTHLIKTRGQQVTLRCSSQSGHNTVSWYQQALGQGPQFIFQYYREEENGRGNFPPRFSGLQFPNYSSELNVNALELDDSALYLCASSSRTGNTEAFFGQGTRLTVV.